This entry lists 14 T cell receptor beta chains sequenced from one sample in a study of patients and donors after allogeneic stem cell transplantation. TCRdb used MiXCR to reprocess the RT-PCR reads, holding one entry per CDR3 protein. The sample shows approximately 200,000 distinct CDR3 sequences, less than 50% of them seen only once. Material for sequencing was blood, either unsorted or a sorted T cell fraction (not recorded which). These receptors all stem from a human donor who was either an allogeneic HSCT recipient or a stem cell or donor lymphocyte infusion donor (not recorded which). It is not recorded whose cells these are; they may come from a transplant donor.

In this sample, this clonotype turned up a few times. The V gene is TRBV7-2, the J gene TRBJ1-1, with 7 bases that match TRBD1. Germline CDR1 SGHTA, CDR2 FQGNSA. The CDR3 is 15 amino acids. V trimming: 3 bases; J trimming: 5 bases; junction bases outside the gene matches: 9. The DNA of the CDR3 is TGTGCCAGCAGCTTCTACAACAGGGGAGAGACTGAAGCTTTCTTT. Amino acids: CASSFYNRGETEAFF.

Here the CDR3 reads CASSGQGFDYGYTF. CDR3 DNA sequence: TGTGCCAGCAGCGGACAGGGTTTTGACTATGGCTACACCTTC. The V call is TRBV9, the J call TRBJ1-2; TRBD1 aligns across 7 bases. Germline V lookup: CDR1 SGDLS, CDR2 YYNGEE. The CDR3 is 14 residues long. The junction had 5 bases not matched to a gene; V was cut back by 3 bases and J by 3 bases.

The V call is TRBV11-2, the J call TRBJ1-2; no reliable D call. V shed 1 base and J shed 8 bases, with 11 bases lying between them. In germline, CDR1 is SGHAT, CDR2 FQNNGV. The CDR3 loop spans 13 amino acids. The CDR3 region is CASSLGVKEGYTF. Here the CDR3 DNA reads TGTGCCAGCAGCTTAGGGGTTAAAGAAGGCTACACCTTC.

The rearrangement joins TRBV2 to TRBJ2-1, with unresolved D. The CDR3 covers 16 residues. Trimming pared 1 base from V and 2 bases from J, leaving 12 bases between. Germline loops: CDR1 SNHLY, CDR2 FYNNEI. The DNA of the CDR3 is TGTGCCAGCAGTGAAGGCGCCTTTGGGACCTACAATGAGCAGTTCTTC. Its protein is CASSEGAFGTYNEQFF.

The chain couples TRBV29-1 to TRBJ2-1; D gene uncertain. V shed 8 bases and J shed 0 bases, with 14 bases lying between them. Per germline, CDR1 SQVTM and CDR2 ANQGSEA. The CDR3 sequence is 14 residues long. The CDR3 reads CSMKWSRSYNEQFF. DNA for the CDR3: TGCAGCATGAAATGGTCCCGCTCCTACAATGAGCAGTTCTTC.

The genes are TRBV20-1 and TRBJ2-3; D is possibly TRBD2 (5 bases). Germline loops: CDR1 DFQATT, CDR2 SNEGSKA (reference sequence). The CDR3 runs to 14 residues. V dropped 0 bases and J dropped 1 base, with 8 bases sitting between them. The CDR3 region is CSARDWRGTDTQYF. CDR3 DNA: TGCAGTGCTAGAGACTGGCGGGGCACAGATACGCAGTATTTT.

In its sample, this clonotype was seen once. CDR3 protein: CASSFKGAETQYF. Here the CDR3 DNA reads TGTGCCAGCAGCTTCAAGGGTGCGGAGACCCAGTACTTC. This sequence joins TRBV7-3 and TRBJ2-5; D is undetermined. Germline CDR1 reads SGHTA; CDR2 reads FQGTGA. V lost 3 bases and J lost 5, with 10 bases in between. The CDR3 extends over 13 amino acids.

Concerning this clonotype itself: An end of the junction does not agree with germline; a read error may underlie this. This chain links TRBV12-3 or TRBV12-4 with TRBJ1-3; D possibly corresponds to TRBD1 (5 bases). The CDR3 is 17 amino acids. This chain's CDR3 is CASSSSGTARSANTIYF. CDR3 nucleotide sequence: TGTGCCAGCAGTAGTAGTGGGACCGCTCGTTCTGCAAACACCATATATTTT.

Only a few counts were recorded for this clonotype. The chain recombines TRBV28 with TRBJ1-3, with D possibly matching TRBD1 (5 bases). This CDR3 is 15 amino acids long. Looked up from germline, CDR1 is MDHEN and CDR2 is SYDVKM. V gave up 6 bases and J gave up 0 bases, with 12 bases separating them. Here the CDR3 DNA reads TGTGCCAGCAGGCGCAGGGTGGACTCTGGAAACACCATATATTTT. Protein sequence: CASRRRVDSGNTIYF. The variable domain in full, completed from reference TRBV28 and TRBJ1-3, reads DVKVTQSSRYLVKRTGEKVFLECVQDMDHENMFWYRQDPGLGLRLIYFSYDVKMKEKGDIPEGYSVSREKKERFSLILESASTNQTSMYLCASRRRVDSGNTIYFGEGSWLTVV.

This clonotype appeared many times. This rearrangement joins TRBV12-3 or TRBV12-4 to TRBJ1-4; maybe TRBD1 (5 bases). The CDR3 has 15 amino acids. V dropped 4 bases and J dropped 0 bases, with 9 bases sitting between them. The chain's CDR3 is CASSSPTATNEKLFF. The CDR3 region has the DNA TGTGCCAGCAGTTCACCGACAGCAACTAATGAAAAACTGTTTTTT.

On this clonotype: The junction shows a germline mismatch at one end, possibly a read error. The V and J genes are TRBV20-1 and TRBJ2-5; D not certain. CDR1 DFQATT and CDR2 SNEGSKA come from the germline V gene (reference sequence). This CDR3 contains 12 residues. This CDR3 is CSASIKREAQYF. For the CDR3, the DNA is TGCAGTGCATCGATAAAAAGAGAGGCCCAGTACTTC.

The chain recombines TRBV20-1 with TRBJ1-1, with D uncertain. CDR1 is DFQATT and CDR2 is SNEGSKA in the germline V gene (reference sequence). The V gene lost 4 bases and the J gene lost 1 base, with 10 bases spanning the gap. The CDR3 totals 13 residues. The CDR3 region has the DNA TGCAGTGCTACACGAGATTCGAACACTGAAGCTTTCTTT. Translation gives CSATRDSNTEAFF.

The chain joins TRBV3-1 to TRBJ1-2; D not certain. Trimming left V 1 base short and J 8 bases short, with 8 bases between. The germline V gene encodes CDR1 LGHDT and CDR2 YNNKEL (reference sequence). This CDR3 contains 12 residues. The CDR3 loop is CASSQVPEGYTF. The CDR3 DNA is TGTGCCAGCAGCCAAGTACCGGAGGGCTACACCTTC.

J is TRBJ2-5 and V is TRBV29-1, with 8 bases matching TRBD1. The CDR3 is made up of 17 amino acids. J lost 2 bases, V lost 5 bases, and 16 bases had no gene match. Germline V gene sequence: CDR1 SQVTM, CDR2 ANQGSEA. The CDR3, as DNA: TGCAGCGTTCGGGGAGACGGGACAGGAAGTGGACAAGAGACCCAGTACTTC. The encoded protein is CSVRGDGTGSGQETQYF. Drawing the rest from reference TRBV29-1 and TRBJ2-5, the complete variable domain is SAVISQKPSRDICQRGTSLTIQCQVDSQVTMMFWYRQQPGQSLTLIATANQGSEATYESGFVIDKFPISRPNLTFSTLTVSNMSPEDSSIYLCSVRGDGTGSGQETQYFGPGTRLLVL.